What follows describes a single T cell receptor (beta chain). What it binds is not known. The PCR had 60 Vbeta and 13 Jbeta primers. Clones were sequenced by immunoSEQ multiplex PCR, and TCRdb holds only the in-frame ones, with some missing. The sample includes roughly 100,000 clones, over 70% of them seen just once. The data belong to a study of cytomegalovirus exposure and HLA in healthy donors. General study findings and limits: Most TCR sequences showed up rarely, but some public TCRs showed up in many donors. Later analysis placed DRB1 highest and HLA-C lowest in TCR association rates, which differed by HLA locus. HLA-A and HLA-B allele assignments for most subjects were reportedly predicted accurately using TCR beta sequences.

Material for sequencing was PBMCs. The source is a man aged 18 to 35 in good health and CMV-seropositive.

CDR3 region: CASSLDYNPEETQYF. CDR3 DNA sequence: TGTGCCAGCAGCTTGGACTATAATCCCGAGGAGACCCAGTACTTC. V is TRBV5-6 and J is TRBJ2-5; D remains ambiguous. From germline, CDR1 is SGHDT and CDR2 YYEEEE. The ends were cut back, 0 bases at V and 5 bases at J, with 14 bases in the middle. The CDR3 runs 15 residues.